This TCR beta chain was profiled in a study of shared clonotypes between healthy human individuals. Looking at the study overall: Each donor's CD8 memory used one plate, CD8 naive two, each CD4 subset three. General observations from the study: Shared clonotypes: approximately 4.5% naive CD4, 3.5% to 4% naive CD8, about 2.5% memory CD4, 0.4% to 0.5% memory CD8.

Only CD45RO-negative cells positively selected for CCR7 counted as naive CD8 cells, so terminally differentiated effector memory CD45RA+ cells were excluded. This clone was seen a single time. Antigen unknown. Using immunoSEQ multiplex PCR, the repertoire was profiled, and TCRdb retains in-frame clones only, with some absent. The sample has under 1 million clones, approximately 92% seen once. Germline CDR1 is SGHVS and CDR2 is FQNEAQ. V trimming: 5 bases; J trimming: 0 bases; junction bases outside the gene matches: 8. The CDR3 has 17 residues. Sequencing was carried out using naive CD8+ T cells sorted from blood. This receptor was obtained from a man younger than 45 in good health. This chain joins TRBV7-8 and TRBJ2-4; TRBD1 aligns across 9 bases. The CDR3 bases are TGTGCCAGCAGCCCCCATACAGGGGGCACAGCCAAAAACATTCAGTACTTC. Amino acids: CASSPHTGGTAKNIQYF.